The clone carrying this T cell receptor (beta chain) was counted ten times or more. Its target is not known. CDR1 and CDR2 from the germline V gene are MDHEN and SYDVKM. The CDR3 is 17 amino acids. V gave up 6 bases and J gave up 0 bases, with 17 bases separating them. TCR beta CDR3 sequences were amplified from RNA transcripts. TCR CDR3 underwent first-round RT-PCR with the HTBI primer set. TCRdb redid the calling of the multiplex PCR reads with MiXCR, one entry per CDR3 protein. The table shows approximately 740,000 distinct CDR3 sequences, with around 15% occurring only once. This entry is derived from a study of T cells in Graves' hyperthyroidism and ophthalmopathy. General study findings and limits: Most thyroid clonotypes expanded above 0.001 appeared in blood too.

This receptor was identified in a woman between 18 and 29 years old with Graves' hyperthyroidism. The rearrangement uses TRBV28 and TRBJ2-2; the D gene is possibly TRBD2 (5 bases). Source material: blood. CDR3 region: CASRTWVEATNTGELFF. CDR3 DNA: TGTGCCAGCAGGACATGGGTGGAGGCGACGAACACCGGGGAGCTGTTTTTT.